A single T cell receptor beta chain is shown here with its context. Antigen unknown. This entry comes from a study of cytomegalovirus exposure and HLA in healthy donors. The study's findings and limits: In a later analysis, most CMV-associated TCR beta chains appeared HLA-restricted. The classifier reportedly diagnosed cytomegalovirus status with high sensitivity and specificity. A later analysis revealed that TCR association rates differed between HLA loci, peaking at DRB1 and bottoming out at HLA-C.

Primers for the PCR totalled 60 Vbeta and 13 Jbeta. Sequencing was performed with immunoSEQ multiplex PCR; in TCRdb, only in-frame clones are kept and a portion is missing. The sample has 160,000 or so clones, over 75% seen once. From germline, CDR1 is MDHEN and CDR2 SYDVKM. V lost 2 bases, J lost 4 bases, and 2 bases lay in between. This CDR3 spans 11 amino acids. Specimen: PBMCs. The clonotype was recovered from a woman aged 30 to 39 in good health and CMV-seronegative. This chain connects TRBV28 to TRBJ2-5; D uncertain. Here the CDR3 reads CASSLRETQYF. The CDR3 nucleotides are TGTGCCAGCAGTTTACGAGAGACCCAGTACTTC.